These T cell receptor beta chains were read from a single sample in a study of long-term antiretroviral therapy in people with HIV. Profiled with immunoSEQ multiplex PCR; TCRdb holds only in-frame clones, not every one. The top ten clones hold less than 4% of a sample with 20,000 to 25,000 clones, 80% to 90% of them seen once. The source was unsorted PBMCs, collected around 2.7 years after starting antiretroviral therapy. These receptors were obtained from a woman aged 50 to 60 with HIV. Each CDR3 is given with its conserved first and last residue. A clone size is listed for some rows: how often the clone was seen (once, few, many), or a class if it is expanded.

CASSLDGGPSTDTQYF,NA,16,TRBV11-1,TRBJ2-3
CASSLAAALAGVGTQYF,NA,17,TRBV5-8,TRBJ2-5
CASRAGTREKLFF,NA,13,TRBV6-5,TRBJ1-4
CSATTGYTF,once,9,TRBV20-1,TRBJ1-2
CASAGHYSTDTQYF,NA,14,TRBV5-1,TRBJ2-3
CASRRGLAGTYNEQFF,NA,16,TRBV7-9,TRBJ2-1
CASSIKGSNQPQHF,NA,14,TRBV19,TRBJ1-5
CASSETGKYNEQYF,NA,14,TRBV2,TRBJ2-7
CASSASSSGNEQFF,NA,14,TRBV6-4,TRBJ2-1
CAISERQGDTEAFF,few,14,TRBV10-3,TRBJ1-1
CASRNPGLNTGELFF,NA,15,TRBV11-2,TRBJ2-2
CASSRDTDTDTQYF,NA,14,TRBV6-6,TRBJ2-3
CASSELDRGGSGNTIYF,NA,17,TRBV10-1,TRBJ1-3
CASSRLGRDEKLFF,NA,14,TRBV6-6,TRBJ1-4
CASSPGTGGNYEQYF,NA,15,TRBV18,TRBJ2-7